The 6 T cell receptor beta chains below were found in one sample sequenced in a study of post-analysis software for immune sequencing data. Antigen specificity for these receptors is unknown. Unique molecular identifiers tagged the TCR beta cDNA libraries. One entry per CDR3 protein results from TCRdb running MiXCR on the PCR reads. The profile shows about 770,000 distinct CDR3 sequences, under 60% of them singletons. Whole-study results and caveats: A few TRBV segments occurring more often in patients than controls included TRBV5-6, TRBV5-1 and TRBV20-1.

Sequences were obtained from blood. The receptors were sampled from a girl aged 10-17 years with multiple sclerosis.

The chain's CDR3 is CAWSTGLGGHNEQFF. The DNA for the CDR3 is TGTGCCTGGAGTACGGGACTAGGGGGCCACAATGAGCAGTTCTTC. The rearrangement joins TRBV30 to TRBJ2-1; perhaps TRBD2 as D (8 bases). Germline CDR1 is GTSNPN and CDR2 is SVGIG (reference sequence). The germline V and J ends were trimmed by 2 bases and 5 bases, with 16 bases remaining between them. The CDR3 consists of 15 residues.

V and J are TRBV20-1 and TRBJ2-1, with 7 bases fitting TRBD2. The CDR3 contains 17 residues. V dropped 1 base and J dropped 6; count of bases not matched to a gene: 15. Germline V gene lookup returns CDR1 DFQATT and CDR2 SNEGSKA (reference sequence). DNA for the CDR3: TGCAGTGCTAGAGTAGAGGGGAGGACTAGTTCCGCCAATGAGCAGTTCTTC. Translated, it gives CSARVEGRTSSANEQFF.

Only a few counts were recorded for this clonotype. The rearrangement joins TRBV27 to TRBJ2-5; D remains ambiguous. V was shortened by 2 bases and J by 5 bases, with 9 bases between the two germline ends. In germline, CDR1 is MNHEY, CDR2 SMNVEV (reference sequence). CDR3 size: 13 residues. The CDR3 region has the DNA TGTGCCAGCAGTTTAGCAGGACCCGAGACCCAGTACTTC. It specifies CASSLAGPETQYF.

This clonotype was seen a few times. This chain joins TRBV20-1 and TRBJ2-7, with D perhaps assigned TRBD1 or TRBD2 (5 bases each). CDR1 DFQATT and CDR2 SNEGSKA come from the germline V gene (reference sequence). CDR3 size: 12 residues. Trimming left V 0 bases short and J 3 bases short, with 6 bases between. CDR3 protein: CSAREGVYEQYF. DNA for the CDR3: TGCAGTGCTAGAGAGGGGGTCTACGAGCAGTACTTC.

This chain joins TRBV24-1 and TRBJ1-2; 8 bases map to TRBD1. The CDR3 runs to 14 residues. From germline, CDR1 is KGHDR and CDR2 SFDVKD. V lost 4 bases, J lost 6 bases, and 6 bases stayed unmatched. The CDR3 sequence is CATSEAGGKNGYTF. The CDR3 nucleotides are TGTGCCACCAGTGAAGCAGGGGGCAAGAATGGCTACACCTTC.

The chain carries TRBV5-4 and TRBJ2-5; D gene ambiguous. The CDR3 has 15 amino acids. Germline loops: CDR1 SGHNT, CDR2 YYREEE (reference sequence). V was cut by 0 bases and J by 5 bases, with 14 bases left in between. The DNA for the CDR3 is TGTGCCAGCAGCTTGGAGCCGAATCCCCAGGAGACCCAGTACTTC. Encoded protein: CASSLEPNPQETQYF. The complete variable domain, with remaining parts taken from reference TRBV5-4 and TRBJ2-5, reads ETGVTQSPTHLIKTRGQQVTLRCSSQSGHNTVSWYQQALGQGPQFIFQYYREEENGRGNFPPRFSGLQFPNYSSELNVNALELDDSALYLCASSLEPNPQETQYFGPGTRLLVL.